This TCR beta chain originates from a study of T cells in Graves' hyperthyroidism and ophthalmopathy. V lost 3 bases, J lost 0 bases, and 2 bases stayed unmatched. The germline CDR1 and CDR2 sequences are LNHDA and SQIVND (reference sequence). This CDR3 comprises 15 residues. Researchers took RNA transcripts and amplified the TCR beta CDR3 regions from them. When the TCR CDR3 underwent first-round RT-PCR, the HTBI primer set was used. TCRdb re-derived calls from the multiplex PCR reads in MiXCR, one entry per CDR3 protein. The table lists roughly 240,000 distinct CDR3 sequences, approximately 25% of them singletons. This clonotype was counted many times.

The rearrangement joins TRBV19 to TRBJ1-1; 9 nucleotides line up with TRBD1. The receptor was derived from a woman aged 40 to 50 with Graves' ophthalmopathy. Sequenced material: blood. The CDR3 here is CASSIWTGVNTEAFF. The CDR3 nucleotides read TGTGCCAGTAGTATCTGGACAGGGGTGAACACTGAAGCTTTCTTT.